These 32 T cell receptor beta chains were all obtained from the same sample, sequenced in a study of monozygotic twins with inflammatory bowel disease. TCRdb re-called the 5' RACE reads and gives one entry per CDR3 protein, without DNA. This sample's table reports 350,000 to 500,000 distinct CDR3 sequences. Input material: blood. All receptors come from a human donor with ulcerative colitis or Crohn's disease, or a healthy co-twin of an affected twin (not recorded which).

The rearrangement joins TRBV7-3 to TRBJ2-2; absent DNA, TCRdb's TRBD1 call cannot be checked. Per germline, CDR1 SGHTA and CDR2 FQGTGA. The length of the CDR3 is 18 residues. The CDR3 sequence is CASSLLPLDRVSTGELFF.

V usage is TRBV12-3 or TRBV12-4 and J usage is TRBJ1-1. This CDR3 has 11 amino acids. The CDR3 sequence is CASSFLVEAFF.

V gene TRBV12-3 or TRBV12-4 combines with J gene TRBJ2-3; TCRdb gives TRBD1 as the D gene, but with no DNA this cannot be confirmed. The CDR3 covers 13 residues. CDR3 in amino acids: CASSRQTTDTQYF.

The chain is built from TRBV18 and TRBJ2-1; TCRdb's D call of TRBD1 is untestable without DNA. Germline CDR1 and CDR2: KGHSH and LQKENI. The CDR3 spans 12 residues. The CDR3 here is CASSLSGYEQFF.

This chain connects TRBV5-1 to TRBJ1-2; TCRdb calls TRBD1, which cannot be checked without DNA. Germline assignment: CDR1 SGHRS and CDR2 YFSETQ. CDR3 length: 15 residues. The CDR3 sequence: CASSLVGDSGYGYTF.

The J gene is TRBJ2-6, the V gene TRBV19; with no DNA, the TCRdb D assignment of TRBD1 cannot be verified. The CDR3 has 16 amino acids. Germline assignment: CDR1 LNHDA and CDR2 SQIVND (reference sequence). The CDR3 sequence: CASTVMGAQGANVLTF.

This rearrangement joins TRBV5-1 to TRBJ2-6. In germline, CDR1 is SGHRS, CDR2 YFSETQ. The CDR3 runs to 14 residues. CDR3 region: CASSPQAGANVLTF.

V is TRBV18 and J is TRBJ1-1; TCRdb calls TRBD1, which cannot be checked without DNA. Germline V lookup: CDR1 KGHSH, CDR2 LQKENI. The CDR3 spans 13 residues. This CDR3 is CASSRIRGGEAFF. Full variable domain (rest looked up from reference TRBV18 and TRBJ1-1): NAGVMQNPRHLVRRRGQEARLRCSPMKGHSHVYWYRQLPEEGLKFMVYLQKENIIDESGMPKERFSAEFPKEGPSILRIQQVVRGDSAAYFCASSRIRGGEAFFGQGTRLTVV.

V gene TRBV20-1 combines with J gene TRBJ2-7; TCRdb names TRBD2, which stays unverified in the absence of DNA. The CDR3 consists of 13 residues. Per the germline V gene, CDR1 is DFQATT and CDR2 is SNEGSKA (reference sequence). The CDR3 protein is CSAGPTSGYEQYF.

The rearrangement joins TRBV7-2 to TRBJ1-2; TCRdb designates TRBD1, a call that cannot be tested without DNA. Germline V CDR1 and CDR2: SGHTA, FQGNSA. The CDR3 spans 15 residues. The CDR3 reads CASSIRQGYTYGYTF.

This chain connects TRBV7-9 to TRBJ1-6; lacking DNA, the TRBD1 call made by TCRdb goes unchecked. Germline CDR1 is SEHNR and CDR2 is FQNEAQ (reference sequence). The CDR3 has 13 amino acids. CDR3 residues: CASSLAGDSPLHF.

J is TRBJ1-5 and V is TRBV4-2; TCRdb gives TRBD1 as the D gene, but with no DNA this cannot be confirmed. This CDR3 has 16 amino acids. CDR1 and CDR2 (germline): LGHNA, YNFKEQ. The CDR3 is CASSQVPGQGNQPQHF.

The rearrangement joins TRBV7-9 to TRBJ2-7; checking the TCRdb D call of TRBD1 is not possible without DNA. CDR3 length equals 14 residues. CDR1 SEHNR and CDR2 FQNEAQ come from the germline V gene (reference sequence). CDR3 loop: CASSFQQVQDEQYF.

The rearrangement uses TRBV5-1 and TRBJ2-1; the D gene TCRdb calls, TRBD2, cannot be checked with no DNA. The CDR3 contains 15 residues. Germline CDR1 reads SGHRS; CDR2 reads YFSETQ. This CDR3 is CASSLDRPSGRPTLF.

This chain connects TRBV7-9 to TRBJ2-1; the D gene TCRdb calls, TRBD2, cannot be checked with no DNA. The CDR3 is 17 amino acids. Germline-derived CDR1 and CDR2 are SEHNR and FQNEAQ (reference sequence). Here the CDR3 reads CASSLAFTSGPYNEQFF. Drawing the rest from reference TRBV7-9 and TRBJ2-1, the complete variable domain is DTGVSQNPRHKITKRGQNVTFRCDPISEHNRLYWYRQTLGQGPEFLTYFQNEAQLEKSRLLSDRFSAERPKGSFSTLEIQRTEQGDSAMYLCASSLAFTSGPYNEQFFGPGTRLTVL.

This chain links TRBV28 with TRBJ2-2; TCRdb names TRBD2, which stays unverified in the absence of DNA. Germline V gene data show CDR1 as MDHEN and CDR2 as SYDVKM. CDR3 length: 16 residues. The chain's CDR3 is CATTPSTGMNTGELFF.

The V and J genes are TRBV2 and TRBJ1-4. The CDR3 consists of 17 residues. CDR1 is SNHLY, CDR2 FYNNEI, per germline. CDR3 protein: CASSQTLGRATNEKLFF.

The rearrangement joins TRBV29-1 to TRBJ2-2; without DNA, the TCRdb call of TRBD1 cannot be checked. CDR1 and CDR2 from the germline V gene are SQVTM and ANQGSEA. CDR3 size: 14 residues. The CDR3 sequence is CSVAGPTNTGELFF.

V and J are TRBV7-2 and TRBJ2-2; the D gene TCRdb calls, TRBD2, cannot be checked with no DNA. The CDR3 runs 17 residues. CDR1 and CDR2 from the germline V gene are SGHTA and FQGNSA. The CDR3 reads CASSILLAGGPSGELFF.

This chain's CDR3 is CASSPSPSGRAPYNEQFF. The chain links TRBV4-3 to TRBJ2-1; the TCRdb D gene call, TRBD2, has no DNA to confirm it. The CDR3 sequence is 18 residues long. Germline loops: CDR1 LGHNA, CDR2 YSLEER.

The CDR3 region is CATDPDRGVQPQHF. The rearrangement links TRBV15 to TRBJ1-5; TCRdb selects TRBD1, and the lack of DNA leaves this call unchecked. This CDR3 region has 14 residues. The germline gives CDR1 LNHNV, CDR2 YYDKDF (reference sequence).

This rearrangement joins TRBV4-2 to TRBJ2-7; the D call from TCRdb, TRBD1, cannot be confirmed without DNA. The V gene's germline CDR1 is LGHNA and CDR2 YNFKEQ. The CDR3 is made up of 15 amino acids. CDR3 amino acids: CASSRTGTETYEQYF.

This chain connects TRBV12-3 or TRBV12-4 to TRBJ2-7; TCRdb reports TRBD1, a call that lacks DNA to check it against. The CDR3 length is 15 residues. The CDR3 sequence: CASSLEGASSYEQYF.

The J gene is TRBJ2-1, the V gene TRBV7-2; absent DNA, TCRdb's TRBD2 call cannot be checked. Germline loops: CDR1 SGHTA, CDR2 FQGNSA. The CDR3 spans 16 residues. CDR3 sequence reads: CASSFRTSGPYNEQFF.

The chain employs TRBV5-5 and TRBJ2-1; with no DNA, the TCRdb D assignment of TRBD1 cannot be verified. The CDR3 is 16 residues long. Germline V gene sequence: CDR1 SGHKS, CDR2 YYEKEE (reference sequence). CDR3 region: CASSLPTGGPNNEQFF.

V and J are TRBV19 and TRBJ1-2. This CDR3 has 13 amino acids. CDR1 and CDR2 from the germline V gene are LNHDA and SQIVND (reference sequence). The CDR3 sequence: CASHPRGNYGYTF.

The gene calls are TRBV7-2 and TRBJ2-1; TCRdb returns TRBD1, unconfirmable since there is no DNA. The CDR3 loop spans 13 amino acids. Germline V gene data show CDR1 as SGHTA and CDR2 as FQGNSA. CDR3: CASRGDTYNEQFF.

The CDR3 sequence is CASSETSGYTGELFF. The chain combines TRBV7-3 with TRBJ2-2; TCRdb's D gene call, TRBD2, goes unchecked for lack of DNA. This CDR3 spans 15 amino acids. Germline CDR1 reads SGHTA; CDR2 reads FQGTGA.

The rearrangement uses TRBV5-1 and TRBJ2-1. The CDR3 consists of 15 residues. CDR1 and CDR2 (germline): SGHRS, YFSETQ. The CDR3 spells CASSLDGTSRNEQFF.

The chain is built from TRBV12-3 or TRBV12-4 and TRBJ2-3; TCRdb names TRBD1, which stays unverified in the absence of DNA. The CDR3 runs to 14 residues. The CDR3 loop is CASRIDRGGDTQYF.

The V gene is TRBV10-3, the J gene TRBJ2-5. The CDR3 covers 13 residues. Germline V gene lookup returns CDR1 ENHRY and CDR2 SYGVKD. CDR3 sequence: CAISEVYQETQYF.

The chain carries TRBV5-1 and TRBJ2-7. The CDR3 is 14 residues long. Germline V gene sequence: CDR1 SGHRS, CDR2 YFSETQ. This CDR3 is CASSPTKLPYEQYF.